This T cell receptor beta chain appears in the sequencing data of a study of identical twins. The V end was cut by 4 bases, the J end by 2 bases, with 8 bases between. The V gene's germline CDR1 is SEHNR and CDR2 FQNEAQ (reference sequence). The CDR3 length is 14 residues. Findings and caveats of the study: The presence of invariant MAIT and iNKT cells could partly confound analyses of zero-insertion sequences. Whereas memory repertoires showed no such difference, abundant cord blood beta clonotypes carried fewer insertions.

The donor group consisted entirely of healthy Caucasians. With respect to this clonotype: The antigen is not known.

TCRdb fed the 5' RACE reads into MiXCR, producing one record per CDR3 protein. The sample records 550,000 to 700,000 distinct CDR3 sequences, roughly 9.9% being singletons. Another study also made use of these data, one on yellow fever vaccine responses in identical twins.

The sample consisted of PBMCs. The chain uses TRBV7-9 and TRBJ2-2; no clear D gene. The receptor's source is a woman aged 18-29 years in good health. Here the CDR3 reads CASSYNPNTGELFF. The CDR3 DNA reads TGTGCCAGCAGCTATAATCCCAACACCGGGGAGCTGTTTTTT.